Each of the 13 T cell receptor beta chains below was sequenced from the same sample in a study of control samples from healthy donors and cancer patients. Libraries were prepared by immunoSEQ multiplex PCR; TCRdb keeps only in-frame clonotypes and omits some of them. The profile shows 15,000 or so clones, 80% to 90% of them singletons. Sequencing was carried out using PBMCs. These receptors were obtained from an older woman with colorectal cancer.

This sequence joins TRBV11-2 and TRBJ2-5, with a possible D match to TRBD2 (5 bases). Trimming took off 1 base at V and 5 bases at J, with 17 bases between the two ends. Germline-derived CDR1 and CDR2 are SGHAT and FQNNGV. The CDR3 loop spans 16 amino acids. Written as DNA, the CDR3 is TGTGCCAGCAGCTTAGCGGGTGCGGGTGTCGAGGAGACCCAGTACTTC. This encodes CASSLAGAGVEETQYF.

This clone was detected only once. CDR3 sequence: CASSRGGRVAATNEKLFF. In nucleotides, the CDR3 is TGTGCCAGTTCAAGGGGGGGGCGCGTGGCCGCAACTAATGAAAAACTGTTTTTT. The V gene is TRBV9, the J gene TRBJ1-4; possibly TRBD1 for D (6 bases). V was clipped by 8 bases and J by 0 bases, with 23 bases between them. Looked up from germline, CDR1 is SGDLS and CDR2 is YYNGEE. This CDR3 region has 18 residues.

This rearrangement joins TRBV27 to TRBJ2-5; no reliable D call. The CDR3 length is 10 residues. The germline CDR1 and CDR2 sequences are MNHEY and SMNVEV (reference sequence). Trimming took 4 bases from V and 9 from J, leaving 6 bases between them. This CDR3 is CASSCPPQYF. DNA of the CDR3: TGTGCCAGCAGTTGCCCCCCCCAGTACTTC.

This chain uses TRBV5-5 with TRBJ2-5; D may be TRBD1 or TRBD2 (5 bases each). Trimming cost V 6 bases and J 2 bases, with 20 bases left between them. Looked up from germline, CDR1 is SGHKS and CDR2 is YYEKEE (reference sequence). This CDR3 is built from 16 residues. The CDR3 sequence is CASTLHWGSLQETQYF. CDR3 bases: TGTGCCAGCACCCTCCACTGGGGGTCCCTTCAAGAGACCCAGTACTTC.

This clone appeared a few times. The chain links TRBV7-9 to TRBJ2-1, with TRBD2 as a possible D gene (6 bases). The CDR3 extends over 15 amino acids. With 2 bases removed from V and 6 bases from J, the gap between germline ends came to 14 bases. CDR1 is SEHNR, CDR2 FQNEAQ, per germline (reference sequence). CDR3 sequence reads: CASSLIWWRANEQFF. CDR3 nucleotides: TGTGCCAGCAGCTTAATTTGGTGGAGGGCCAATGAGCAGTTCTTC.

The chain combines TRBV18 with TRBJ1-1; TRBD1 is a possible D gene (6 bases). From germline, CDR1 is KGHSH and CDR2 LQKENI. The CDR3 has 15 residues. V was cut by 2 bases and J by 3 bases, with 13 bases left in between. The chain's CDR3 is CASSPSVGADTEAFF. CDR3 in DNA: TGTGCCAGCTCACCATCGGTGGGGGCGGACACTGAAGCTTTCTTT. The full variable domain, in which reference TRBV18 and TRBJ1-1 provide the parts outside the CDR3, is NAGVMQNPRHLVRRRGQEARLRCSPMKGHSHVYWYRQLPEEGLKFMVYLQKENIIDESGMPKERFSAEFPKEGPSILRIQQVVRGDSAAYFCASSPSVGADTEAFFGQGTRLTVV.

This clone has only a few counts. V is TRBV28 and J is TRBJ1-1; D is ambiguous. V was cut by 6 bases and J by 11 bases, with 16 bases left in between. The CDR3 spans 12 residues. Looked up from germline, CDR1 is MDHEN and CDR2 is SYDVKM. The CDR3 protein is CASSRSGEKAFF. CDR3 nucleotides: TGTGCCAGCAGCCGCAGCGGGGAGAAGGCTTTCTTT.

This clone was detected a few times. This chain uses TRBV7-9 with TRBJ2-1; D may correspond to TRBD1 or TRBD2 (5 bases each). Per germline, CDR1 SEHNR and CDR2 FQNEAQ (reference sequence). Trimming cost V 1 base and J 8 bases, with 12 bases left between them. The CDR3 is 14 amino acids. In DNA form, the CDR3 reads TGTGCCAGCAGCTTAGGGGGGTTGGCCGATGAGCAGTTCTTC. Translating gives CASSLGGLADEQFF.

V usage is TRBV5-1 and J usage is TRBJ2-1; 8 bases fit TRBD1. The CDR3 covers 14 residues. V gave up 4 bases and J gave up 9 bases; unmatched junction bases: 9. CDR1 SGHRS and CDR2 YFSETQ come from the germline V gene. CDR3 sequence: CASSLSQGAGEQFF. The CDR3 bases are TGCGCCAGCAGCCTCAGCCAGGGGGCGGGTGAGCAGTTCTTC.

This chain joins TRBV7-2 and TRBJ2-5, with a weak D call TRBD1 (5 bases). Trimming shortened V by 10 bases and J by 1 base, and 13 bases separated the two germline ends. Germline V gene lookup returns CDR1 SGHTA and CDR2 FQGNSA. The CDR3 is made up of 13 amino acids. The CDR3 loop is CATIGAAQETQYF. Written as DNA, the CDR3 is TGTGCCACCATTGGGGCGGCCCAAGAGACCCAGTACTTC. The full variable domain, rest sourced from reference TRBV7-2 and TRBJ2-5, is GAGVSQSPSNKVTEKGKDVELRCDPISGHTALYWYRQSLGQGLEFLIYFQGNSAPDKSGLPSDRFSAERTGGSVSTLTIQRTQQEDSAVYLCATIGAAQETQYFGPGTRLLVL.

V usage is TRBV4-1 and J usage is TRBJ1-2; no reliable D call. CDR1 and CDR2 from the germline V gene are MGHRA and YSYEKL. Trimming stripped 1 base from V and 6 bases from J, with 12 bases between. The CDR3 covers 14 residues. For the CDR3, the DNA is TGCGCCAGCAGCCAAGTCGGCAGGAATAATGGCTACACCTTC. It yields the protein CASSQVGRNNGYTF.

The J gene is TRBJ1-2, the V gene TRBV5-4, with D uncertain. This CDR3 is 15 amino acids long. Germline lookup yields CDR1 SGHNT and CDR2 YYREEE (reference sequence). The V end was cut by 4 bases, the J end by 0 bases, with 13 bases between. In nucleotides, the CDR3 is TGTGCCAGCAGCGAGAATGCTCGAGCTAACTATGGCTACACCTTC. As protein: CASSENARANYGYTF.

The CDR3 DNA reads TGTGCCAGCTCCTTGGGGGACGCGAACACTGAAGCTTTCTTT. This codes for CASSLGDANTEAFF. The J gene is TRBJ1-1, the V gene TRBV7-8, with D possibly TRBD1 on 5 matching bases. CDR3 length: 14 residues. V dropped 8 bases and J dropped 1 base, with 14 bases sitting between them. Looked up from germline, CDR1 is SGHVS and CDR2 is FQNEAQ. The complete variable domain, with remaining parts taken from reference TRBV7-8 and TRBJ1-1, reads GAGVSQSPRYKVAKRGQDVALRCDPISGHVSLFWYQQALGQGPEFLTYFQNEAQLDKSGLPSDRFFAERPEGSVSTLKIQRTQQEDSAVYLCASSLGDANTEAFFGQGTRLTVV.